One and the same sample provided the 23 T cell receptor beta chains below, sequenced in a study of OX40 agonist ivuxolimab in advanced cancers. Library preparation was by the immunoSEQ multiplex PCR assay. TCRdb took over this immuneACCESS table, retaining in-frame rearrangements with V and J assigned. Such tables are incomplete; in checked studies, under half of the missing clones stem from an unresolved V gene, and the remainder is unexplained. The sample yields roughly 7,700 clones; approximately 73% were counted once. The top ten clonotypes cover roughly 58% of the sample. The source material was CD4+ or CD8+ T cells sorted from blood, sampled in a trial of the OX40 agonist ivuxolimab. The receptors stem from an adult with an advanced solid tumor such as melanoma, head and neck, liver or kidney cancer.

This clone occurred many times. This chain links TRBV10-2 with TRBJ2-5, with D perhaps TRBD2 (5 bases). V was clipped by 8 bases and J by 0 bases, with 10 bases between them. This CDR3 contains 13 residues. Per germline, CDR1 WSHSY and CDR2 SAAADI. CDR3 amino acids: CASSLDYQETQYF. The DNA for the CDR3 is TGCGCCAGCTCCCTGGACTACCAAGAGACCCAGTACTTC.

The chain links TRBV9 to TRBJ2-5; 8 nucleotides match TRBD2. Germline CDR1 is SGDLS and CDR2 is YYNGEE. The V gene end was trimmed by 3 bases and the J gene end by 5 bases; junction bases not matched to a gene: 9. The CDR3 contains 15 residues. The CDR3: CASSAYGTSGETQYF. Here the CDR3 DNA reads TGTGCCAGCAGCGCCTACGGGACTAGTGGGGAGACCCAGTACTTC.

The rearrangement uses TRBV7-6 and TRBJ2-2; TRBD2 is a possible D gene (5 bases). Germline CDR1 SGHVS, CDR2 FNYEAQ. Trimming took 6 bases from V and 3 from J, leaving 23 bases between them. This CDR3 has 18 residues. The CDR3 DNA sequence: TGTGCCAGCAGTGAAGCTAGTGTAGGAGGCGTCGACACCGGGGAGCTGTTTTTT. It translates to CASSEASVGGVDTGELFF.

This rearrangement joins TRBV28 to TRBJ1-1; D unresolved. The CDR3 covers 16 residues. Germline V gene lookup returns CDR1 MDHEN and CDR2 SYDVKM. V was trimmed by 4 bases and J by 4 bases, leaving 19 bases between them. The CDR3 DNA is TGTGCCAGCAGTTCCCTCCACGGCAGGACTGGCACTGAAGCTTTCTTT. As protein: CASSSLHGRTGTEAFF. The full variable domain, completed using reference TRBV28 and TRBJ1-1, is DVKVTQSSRYLVKRTGEKVFLECVQDMDHENMFWYRQDPGLGLRLIYFSYDVKMKEKGDIPEGYSVSREKKERFSLILESASTNQTSMYLCASSSLHGRTGTEAFFGQGTRLTVV.

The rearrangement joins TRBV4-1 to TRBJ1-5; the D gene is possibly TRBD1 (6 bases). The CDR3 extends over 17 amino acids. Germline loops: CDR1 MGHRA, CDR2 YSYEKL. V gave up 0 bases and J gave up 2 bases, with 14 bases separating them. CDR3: CASSQDVGGGGNQPQHF. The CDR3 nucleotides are TGCGCCAGCAGCCAAGATGTAGGGGGAGGAGGCAATCAGCCCCAGCATTTT.

The CDR3 nucleotides read TGTGCCAGCAGCGTAGCCGAGGGGCCGGCAAACATTCAGTACTTC. Translation gives CASSVAEGPANIQYF. The chain links TRBV9 to TRBJ2-4, with D perhaps matching TRBD1 or TRBD2 (5 bases each). Looked up from germline, CDR1 is SGDLS and CDR2 is YYNGEE. V lost 0 bases and J lost 6, with 13 bases in between. This CDR3 contains 15 residues.

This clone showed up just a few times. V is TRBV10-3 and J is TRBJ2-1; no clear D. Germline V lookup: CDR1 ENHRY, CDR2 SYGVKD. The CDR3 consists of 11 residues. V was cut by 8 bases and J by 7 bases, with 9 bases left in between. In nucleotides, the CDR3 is TGTGCCATCTCCCTAGGAAATGAGCAGTTCTTC. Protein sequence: CAISLGNEQFF.

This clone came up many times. CDR3 loop: CASRPSMNTEAFF. CDR3 bases: TGTGCCAGCCGACCCTCTATGAACACTGAAGCTTTCTTT. The rearrangement links TRBV2 to TRBJ1-1, with D unresolved. CDR3 size: 13 residues. Trimming shortened V by 8 bases and J by 0 bases, and 10 bases separated the two germline ends. Germline CDR1 SNHLY, CDR2 FYNNEI.

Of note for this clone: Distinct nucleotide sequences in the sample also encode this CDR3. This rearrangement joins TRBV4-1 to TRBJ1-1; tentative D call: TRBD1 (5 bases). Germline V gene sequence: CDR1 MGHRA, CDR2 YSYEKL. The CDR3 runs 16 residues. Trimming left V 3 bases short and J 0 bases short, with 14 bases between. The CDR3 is CASSHGRGDLNTEAFF. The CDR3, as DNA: TGCGCCAGCAGCCATGGGAGGGGCGACCTGAACACTGAAGCTTTCTTT.

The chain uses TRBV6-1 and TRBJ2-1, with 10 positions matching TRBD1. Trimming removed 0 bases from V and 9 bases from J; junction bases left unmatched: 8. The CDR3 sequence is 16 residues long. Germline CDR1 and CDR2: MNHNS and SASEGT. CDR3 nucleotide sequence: TGTGCCAGCAGTGAAGCGGGACAGGGGATAATGTTTGAGCAGTTCTTC. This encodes CASSEAGQGIMFEQFF.

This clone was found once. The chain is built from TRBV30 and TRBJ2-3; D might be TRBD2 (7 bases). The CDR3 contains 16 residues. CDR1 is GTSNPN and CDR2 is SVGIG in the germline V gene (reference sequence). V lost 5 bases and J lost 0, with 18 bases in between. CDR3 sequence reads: CAWDVLGGTSTDTQYF. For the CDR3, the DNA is TGTGCCTGGGACGTTCTCGGGGGGACAAGCACAGATACGCAGTATTTT.

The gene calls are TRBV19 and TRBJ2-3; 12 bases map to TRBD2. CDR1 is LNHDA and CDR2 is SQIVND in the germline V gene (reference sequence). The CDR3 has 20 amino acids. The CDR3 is CTLRASSMRLAGDRTDTQYF. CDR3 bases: TGTACCCTCCGCGCCAGTAGTATGCGACTAGCGGGAGATCGCACAGATACGCAGTATTTT. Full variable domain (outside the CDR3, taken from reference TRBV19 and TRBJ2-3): DGGITQSPKYLFRKEGQNVTLSCEQNLNHDAMYWYRQDPGQGLRLIYYSQIVNDFQKGDIAEGYSVSREKKESFPLTVTSAQKNPTAFYLCTLRASSMRLAGDRTDTQYFGPGTRLTVL.

The CDR3 DNA reads TGTGCCAGCAGCTTGAGGTCCCGGAACACCGGGGAGCTGTTTTTT. The encoded protein is CASSLRSRNTGELFF. The V gene is TRBV5-6, the J gene TRBJ2-2; D remains unclear. CDR1 and CDR2 (germline): SGHDT, YYEEEE. V lost 1 base, J lost 1 base, and 8 bases lay in between. The CDR3 consists of 15 residues.

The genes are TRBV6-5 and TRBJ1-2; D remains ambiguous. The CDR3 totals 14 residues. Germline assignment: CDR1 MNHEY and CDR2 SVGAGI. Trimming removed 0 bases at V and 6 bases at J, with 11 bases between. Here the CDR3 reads CASSYSPGRDGYTF. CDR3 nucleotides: TGTGCCAGCAGTTACTCCCCAGGAAGGGATGGCTACACCTTC.

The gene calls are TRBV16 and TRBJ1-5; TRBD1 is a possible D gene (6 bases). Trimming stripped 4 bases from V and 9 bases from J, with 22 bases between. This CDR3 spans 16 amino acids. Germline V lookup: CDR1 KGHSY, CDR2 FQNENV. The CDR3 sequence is CASSPIGGEGVRPQHF. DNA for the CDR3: TGTGCCAGCAGCCCCATCGGGGGCGAGGGGGTGAGGCCCCAGCATTTT.

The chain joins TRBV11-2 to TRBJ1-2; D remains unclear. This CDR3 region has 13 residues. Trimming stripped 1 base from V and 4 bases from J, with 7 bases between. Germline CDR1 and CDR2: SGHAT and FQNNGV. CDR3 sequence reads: CASSLAEVYGYTF. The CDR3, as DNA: TGTGCCAGCAGCTTAGCAGAAGTCTATGGCTACACCTTC.

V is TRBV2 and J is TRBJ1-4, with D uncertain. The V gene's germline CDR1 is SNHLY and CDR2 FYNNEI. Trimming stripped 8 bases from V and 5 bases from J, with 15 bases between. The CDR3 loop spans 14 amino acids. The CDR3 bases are TGTGCCAGCGATGCGGGTCGCCTGAATGAAAAACTGTTTTTT. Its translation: CASDAGRLNEKLFF.

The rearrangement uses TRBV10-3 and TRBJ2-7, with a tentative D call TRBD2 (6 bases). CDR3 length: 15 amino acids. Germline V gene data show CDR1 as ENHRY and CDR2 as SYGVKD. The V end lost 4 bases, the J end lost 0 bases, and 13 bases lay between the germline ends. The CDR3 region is CAISAGEASSYEQYF. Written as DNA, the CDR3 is TGTGCCATCAGTGCTGGGGAGGCCAGCTCCTACGAGCAGTACTTC.

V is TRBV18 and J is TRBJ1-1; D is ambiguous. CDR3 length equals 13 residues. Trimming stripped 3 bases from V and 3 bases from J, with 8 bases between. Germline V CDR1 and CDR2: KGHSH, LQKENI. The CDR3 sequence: CASSPEGYTEAFF. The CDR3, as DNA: TGTGCCAGCTCACCCGAAGGGTACACTGAAGCTTTCTTT. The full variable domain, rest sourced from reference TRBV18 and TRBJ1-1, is NAGVMQNPRHLVRRRGQEARLRCSPMKGHSHVYWYRQLPEEGLKFMVYLQKENIIDESGMPKERFSAEFPKEGPSILRIQQVVRGDSAAYFCASSPEGYTEAFFGQGTRLTVV.

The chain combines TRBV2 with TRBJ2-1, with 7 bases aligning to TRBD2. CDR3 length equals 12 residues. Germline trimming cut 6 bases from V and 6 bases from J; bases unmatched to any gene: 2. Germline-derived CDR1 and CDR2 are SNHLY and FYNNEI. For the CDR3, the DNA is TGTGCCAGCAGCGGGAGGTTCAATGAGCAGTTCTTC. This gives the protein CASSGRFNEQFF.

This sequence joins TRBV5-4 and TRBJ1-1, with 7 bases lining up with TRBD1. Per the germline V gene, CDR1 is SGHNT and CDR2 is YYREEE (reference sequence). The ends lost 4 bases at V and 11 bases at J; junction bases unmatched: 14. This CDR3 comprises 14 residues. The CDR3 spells CASSRDRDSLLAFF. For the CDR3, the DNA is TGTGCCAGCAGCAGAGACCGGGACAGTCTGTTGGCTTTCTTT.

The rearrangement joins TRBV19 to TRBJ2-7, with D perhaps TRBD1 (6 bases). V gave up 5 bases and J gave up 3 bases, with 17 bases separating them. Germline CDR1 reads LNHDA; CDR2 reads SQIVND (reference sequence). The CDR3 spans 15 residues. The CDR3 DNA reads TGTGCCAGTAGTGTCGGGACACAGACTATCTACGAGCAGTACTTC. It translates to CASSVGTQTIYEQYF.

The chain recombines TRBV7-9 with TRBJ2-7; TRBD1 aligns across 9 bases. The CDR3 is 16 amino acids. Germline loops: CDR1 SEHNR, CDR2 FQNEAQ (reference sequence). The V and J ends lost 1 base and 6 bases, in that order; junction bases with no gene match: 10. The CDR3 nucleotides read TGTGCCAGCAGCTTAGGCTGGGGGGACAGGGTAGGCGAGCAGTACTTC. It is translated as CASSLGWGDRVGEQYF.